Each of the 8 T cell receptor beta chains below was sequenced from the same sample in a study of T cells after posttransplantation cyclophosphamide. Using immunoSEQ multiplex PCR, the repertoire was profiled, and TCRdb retains in-frame clones only, with some absent. The data contain tens of thousands of clones, 98% of them singletons. Cells defined as naive were viable CD3+CD4+ or CD3+CD8+ and CCR7+CD45RA+CD45RO-CD95-CD27+CD28+. Sequenced: naive CD4+ T cells sorted from PBMCs. The receptors shown here come from a man aged 40-49 years in good health, CMV-negative, and a related stem cell transplant donor.

This sequence joins TRBV7-9 and TRBJ2-3; the match to TRBD2 covers 11 bases. Germline-derived CDR1 and CDR2 are SEHNR and FQNEAQ (reference sequence). CDR3 length equals 16 residues. The ends lost 5 bases at V and 4 bases at J; junction bases unmatched: 8. The CDR3 DNA reads as TGTGCCAGCAGCGTCCTGCTAGCGGGGGGATCAGATACGCAGTATTTT. Translating it yields CASSVLLAGGSDTQYF. Full variable domain (remainder filled in from reference TRBV7-9 and TRBJ2-3): DTGVSQNPRHKITKRGQNVTFRCDPISEHNRLYWYRQTLGQGPEFLTYFQNEAQLEKSRLLSDRFSAERPKGSFSTLEIQRTEQGDSAMYLCASSVLLAGGSDTQYFGPGTRLTVL.

Only one count was recorded for this clone. This chain joins TRBV7-2 and TRBJ1-5, with a possible D match to TRBD1 (6 bases). From germline, CDR1 is SGHTA and CDR2 FQGNSA. Trimming removed 1 base at V and 2 bases at J, with 9 bases between. This CDR3 is 15 amino acids long. CDR3 region: CASSLEQGGNQPQHF. For the CDR3, the DNA is TGTGCCAGCAGCTTAGAACAGGGCGGCAATCAGCCCCAGCATTTT.

This chain links TRBV18 with TRBJ2-7; 8 bases fit TRBD1. The CDR3 covers 18 residues. The germline CDR1 and CDR2 sequences are KGHSH and LQKENI. V lost 3 bases, J lost 0 bases, and 13 bases stayed unmatched. This chain's CDR3 is CASSPYGTGIVPSYEQYF. As DNA, the CDR3 is TGTGCCAGCTCACCCTATGGGACAGGCATTGTCCCCTCCTACGAGCAGTACTTC.

This rearrangement joins TRBV2 to TRBJ1-1; the D gene is possibly TRBD1 (5 bases). The CDR3 runs 17 residues. Germline-derived CDR1 and CDR2 are SNHLY and FYNNEI. The V and J ends lost 8 bases and 0 bases respectively, with 22 bases between them. In DNA form, the CDR3 reads TGTGCCAGCTGCCACAATGGCGGGGCCAGCGTGAACACTGAAGCTTTCTTT. It yields the protein CASCHNGGASVNTEAFF.

The chain employs TRBV25-1 and TRBJ2-5, with 8 positions matching TRBD2. CDR1 is MGHDK and CDR2 is SYGVNS in the germline V gene. After removal of 5 bases from V and 6 bases from J, the junction contained 8 bases not matched to a gene. The CDR3 totals 14 residues. CDR3 nucleotide sequence: TGTGCCAGCAGTAACAGCGGGAGTATACAGACCCAGTACTTC. Encoded protein: CASSNSGSIQTQYF.

V gene TRBV19 combines with J gene TRBJ1-1; a weak D match, TRBD1 (6 bases). Trimming shortened V by 9 bases and J by 9 bases, and 20 bases separated the two germline ends. The germline gives CDR1 LNHDA, CDR2 SQIVND (reference sequence). The CDR3 loop spans 13 amino acids. CDR3 coding DNA: TGTGCCAGCCGGGGCAGGTCCCAGGGGAAAGCTTTCTTT. Residues: CASRGRSQGKAFF.

The chain is built from TRBV10-2 and TRBJ2-1; TRBD2 matches 7 bases. V lost 2 bases and J lost 4; bases outside the gene matches: 14. The CDR3 has 18 residues. Germline-derived CDR1 and CDR2 are WSHSY and SAAADI. The DNA for the CDR3 is TGCGCCAGCAGTGAGCGACGACTGGCGGGAGTAAAGTACAATGAGCAGTTCTTC. Translation: CASSERRLAGVKYNEQFF.

The rearrangement links TRBV7-2 to TRBJ2-5, with 10 bases matching TRBD2. The length of the CDR3 is 16 residues. Losses at the gene ends were 6 bases for V and 5 bases for J; bases not matched to a gene: 12. The germline CDR1 and CDR2 sequences are SGHTA and FQGNSA. CDR3 protein: CASRKVSGRASETQYF. CDR3 nucleotides: TGTGCCAGCAGGAAAGTAAGCGGGAGGGCCTCGGAGACCCAGTACTTC.